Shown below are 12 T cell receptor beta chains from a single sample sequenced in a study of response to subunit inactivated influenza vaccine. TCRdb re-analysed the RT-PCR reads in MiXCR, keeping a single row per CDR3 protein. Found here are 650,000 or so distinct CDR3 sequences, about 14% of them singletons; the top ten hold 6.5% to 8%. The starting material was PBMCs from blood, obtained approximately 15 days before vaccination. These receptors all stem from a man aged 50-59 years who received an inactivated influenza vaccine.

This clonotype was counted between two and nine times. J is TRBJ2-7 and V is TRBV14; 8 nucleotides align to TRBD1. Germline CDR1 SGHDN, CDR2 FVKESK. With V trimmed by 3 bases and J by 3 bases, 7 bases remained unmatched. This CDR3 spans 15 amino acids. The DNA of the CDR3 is TGTGCCAGCAGCCATTGGAGGACAGGGTTCTACGAGCAGTACTTC. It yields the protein CASSHWRTGFYEQYF.

This chain's CDR3 is CASSLSGILNEQFF. The CDR3 region has the DNA TGTGCCAGCAGCTTAAGCGGGATCCTCAATGAGCAGTTCTTC. The chain links TRBV11-2 to TRBJ2-1, with 7 bases lining up with TRBD2. This CDR3 has 14 residues. Germline lookup yields CDR1 SGHAT and CDR2 FQNNGV. J was trimmed by 6 bases and V by 2 bases; bases with no gene match: 4.

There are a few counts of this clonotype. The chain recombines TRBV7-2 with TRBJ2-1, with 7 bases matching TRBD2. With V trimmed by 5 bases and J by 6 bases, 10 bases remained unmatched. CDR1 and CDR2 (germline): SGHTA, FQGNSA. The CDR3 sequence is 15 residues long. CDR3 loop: CASSQRTRVVNEQFF. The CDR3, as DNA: TGTGCCAGCAGCCAGAGGACTAGAGTGGTCAATGAGCAGTTCTTC.

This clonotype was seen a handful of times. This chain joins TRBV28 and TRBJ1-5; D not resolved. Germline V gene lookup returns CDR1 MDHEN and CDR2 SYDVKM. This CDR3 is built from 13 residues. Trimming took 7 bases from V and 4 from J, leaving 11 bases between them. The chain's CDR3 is CASTYQGNQPQHF. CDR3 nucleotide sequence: TGTGCCAGCACCTACCAAGGGAATCAGCCCCAGCATTTT.

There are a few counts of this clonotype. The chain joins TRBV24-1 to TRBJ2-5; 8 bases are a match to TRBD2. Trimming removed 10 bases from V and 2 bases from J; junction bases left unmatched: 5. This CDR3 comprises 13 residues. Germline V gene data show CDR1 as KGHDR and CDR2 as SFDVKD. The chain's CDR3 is CATSGGVQETQYF. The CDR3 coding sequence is TGTGCCACTTCCGGGGGGGTTCAAGAGACCCAGTACTTC.

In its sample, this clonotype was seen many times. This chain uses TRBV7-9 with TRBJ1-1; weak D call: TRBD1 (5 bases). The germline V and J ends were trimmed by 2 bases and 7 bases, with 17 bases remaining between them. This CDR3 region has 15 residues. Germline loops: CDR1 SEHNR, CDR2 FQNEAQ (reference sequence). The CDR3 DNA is TGTGCCAGCAGCTTAATTTCGGGGGTCCAACTTGAAGCTTTCTTT. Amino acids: CASSLISGVQLEAFF.

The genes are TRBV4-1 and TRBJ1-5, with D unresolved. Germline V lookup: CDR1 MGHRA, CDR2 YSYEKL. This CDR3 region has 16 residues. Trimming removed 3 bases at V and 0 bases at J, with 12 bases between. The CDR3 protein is CASSHLTGNSNQPQHF. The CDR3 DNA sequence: TGCGCCAGCAGCCACCTTACGGGGAATAGCAATCAGCCCCAGCATTTT.

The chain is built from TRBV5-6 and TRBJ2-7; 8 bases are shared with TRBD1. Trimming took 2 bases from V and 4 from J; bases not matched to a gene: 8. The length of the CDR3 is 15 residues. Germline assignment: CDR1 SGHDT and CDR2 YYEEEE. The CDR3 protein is CASSFRTGYSYEQYF. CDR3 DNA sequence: TGTGCCAGCAGCTTCAGGACAGGGTACTCGTACGAGCAGTACTTC.

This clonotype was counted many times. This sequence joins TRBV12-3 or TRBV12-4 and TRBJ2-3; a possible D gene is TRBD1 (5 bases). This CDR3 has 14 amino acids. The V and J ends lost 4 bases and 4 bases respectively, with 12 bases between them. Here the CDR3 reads CASSSTGPSDTQYF. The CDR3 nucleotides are TGTGCCAGCAGTTCAACAGGACCCTCAGATACGCAGTATTTT.

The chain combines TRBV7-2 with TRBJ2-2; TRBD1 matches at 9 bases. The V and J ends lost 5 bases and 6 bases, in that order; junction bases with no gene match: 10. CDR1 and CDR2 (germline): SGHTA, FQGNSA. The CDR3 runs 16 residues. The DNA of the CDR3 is TGTGCCAGCAGCATCTACCCGGGACAGGGTTCCGGGGAGCTGTTTTTT. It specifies CASSIYPGQGSGELFF.

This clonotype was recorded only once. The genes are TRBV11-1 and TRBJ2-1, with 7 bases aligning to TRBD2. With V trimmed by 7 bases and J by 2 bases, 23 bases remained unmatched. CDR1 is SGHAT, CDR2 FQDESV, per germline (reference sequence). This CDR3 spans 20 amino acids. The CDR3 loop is CASTAIDGSSGPQTYNEQFF. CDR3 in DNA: TGTGCCAGCACCGCAATTGACGGGTCTAGCGGTCCCCAAACCTACAATGAGCAGTTCTTC.

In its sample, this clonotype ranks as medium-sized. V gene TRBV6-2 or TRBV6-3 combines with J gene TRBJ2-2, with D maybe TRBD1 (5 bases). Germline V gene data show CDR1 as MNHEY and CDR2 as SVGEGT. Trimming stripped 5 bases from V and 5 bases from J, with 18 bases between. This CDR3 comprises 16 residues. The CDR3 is CASSPAQHQGTGELFF. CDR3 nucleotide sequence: TGTGCCAGCAGTCCGGCCCAACATCAGGGAACCGGGGAGCTGTTTTTT.